A single sample is the source of the 17 T cell receptor beta chains below, sequenced in a study of blood T cells in healthy people across ages. A J-beta primer mix and a sample-barcoded 5' primer were used in a second PCR of about 7 to 12 cycles. TCRdb reanalysed the 5' RACE reads using MiXCR and keeps one entry per CDR3 protein. The sample holds around 1,800,000 distinct CDR3 sequences; 30% to 40% are singletons and the top ten take around 23%. Material for sequencing was blood. These receptors were taken from a human donor in good health.

At least ten counts were recorded for this clonotype. This chain links TRBV29-1 with TRBJ2-7; D unresolved. This CDR3 is 12 amino acids long. The V end lost 1 base, the J end lost 1 base, and 5 bases lay between the germline ends. Germline CDR1 and CDR2: SQVTM and ANQGSEA. CDR3 region: CSVEGVSYEQYF. In DNA form, the CDR3 reads TGCAGCGTTGAAGGGGTTTCCTACGAGCAGTACTTC.

CDR3 sequence: CASRAERALSYEQYF. The CDR3 region has the DNA TGCGCCAGCCGGGCCGAGAGGGCCCTCTCCTACGAGCAGTACTTC. The rearrangement links TRBV5-1 to TRBJ2-7; D might be TRBD2 (5 bases). The germline V gene encodes CDR1 SGHRS and CDR2 YFSETQ. Trimming cost V 7 bases and J 0 bases, with 17 bases left between them. This CDR3 is 15 amino acids long.

This clonotype was detected only a few times. The gene calls are TRBV7-2 and TRBJ1-2, with 9 bases identical to TRBD1. The CDR3 spans 15 residues. Germline CDR1 reads SGHTA; CDR2 reads FQGNSA. V gave up 4 bases and J gave up 3 bases; unmatched junction bases: 6. The chain's CDR3 is CASSSYRGQDYGYTF. CDR3 DNA sequence: TGTGCCAGCAGCTCATACAGGGGGCAGGACTATGGCTACACCTTC. Together with reference TRBV7-2 and TRBJ1-2, the CDR3 gives the full variable domain: GAGVSQSPSNKVTEKGKDVELRCDPISGHTALYWYRQSLGQGLEFLIYFQGNSAPDKSGLPSDRFSAERTGGSVSTLTIQRTQQEDSAVYLCASSSYRGQDYGYTFGSGTRLTVV.

V is TRBV12-3 or TRBV12-4 and J is TRBJ1-5, with no clear D. The V end was cut by 6 bases, the J end by 2 bases, with 14 bases between. The CDR3 sequence is 15 residues long. In DNA, the CDR3 is TGTGCCAGCAGCCGTACCTGGGTCGGCAATCAGCCCCAGCATTTT. This translates into CASSRTWVGNQPQHF.

V is TRBV7-3 and J is TRBJ1-2; D gene unclear. The CDR3 consists of 13 residues. Germline CDR1 and CDR2: SGHTA and FQGTGA. The germline V and J ends were trimmed by 2 bases and 5 bases, with 9 bases remaining between them. In DNA form, the CDR3 reads TGTGCCAGCAGCTTATCTGAGTCTTATGGCTACACCTTC. It yields the protein CASSLSESYGYTF.

This clonotype was picked up many times. This chain links TRBV29-1 with TRBJ2-5; D not certain. V was cut by 2 bases and J by 0 bases, with 13 bases left in between. The CDR3 spans 15 residues. CDR1 and CDR2 (germline): SQVTM, ANQGSEA. CDR3 sequence (DNA): TGCAGCGTTGAATCTCGTAGCCATGACCAAGAGACCCAGTACTTC. Translating gives CSVESRSHDQETQYF.

This rearrangement joins TRBV12-3 or TRBV12-4 to TRBJ1-4, with TRBD1 as a possible D gene (6 bases). The V gene lost 1 base and the J gene lost 5 bases, with 11 bases spanning the gap. This CDR3 contains 15 residues. CDR3 protein: CASSLVARGNEKLFF. The DNA for the CDR3 is TGTGCCAGCAGTTTAGTGGCTAGGGGGAATGAAAAACTGTTTTTT.

The CDR3 here is CASSATGRGCYEQYF. The CDR3, as DNA: TGTGCCAGCAGTGCGACAGGGAGGGGGTGCTACGAGCAGTACTTC. The V call is TRBV12-3 or TRBV12-4, the J call TRBJ2-7; D could derive from TRBD1 or TRBD2 (7 bases each). V dropped 5 bases and J dropped 3 bases, with 17 bases sitting between them. The length of the CDR3 is 15 residues.

The J gene is TRBJ2-7, the V gene TRBV12-3 or TRBV12-4; D is uncertain. The CDR3 length is 15 residues. Trimming cost V 8 bases and J 7 bases, with 24 bases left between them. The CDR3, as DNA: TGTGCCAGCGGAAACAGTTATTCGTCCTCTGGAGAGCAGTACTTC. It is translated as CASGNSYSSSGEQYF.

The chain combines TRBV10-3 with TRBJ2-6; D is uncertain. The CDR3 has 16 residues. CDR1 is ENHRY, CDR2 SYGVKD, per germline. V was shortened by 3 bases and J by 0 bases, with 9 bases between the two germline ends. CDR3 sequence (DNA): TGTGCCATCAGTGACGGACCCAGCTCTGGGGCCAACGTCCTGACTTTC. Protein sequence: CAISDGPSSGANVLTF.

This clonotype was counted a few times. The chain joins TRBV2 to TRBJ2-4; D unresolved. The germline V gene encodes CDR1 SNHLY and CDR2 FYNNEI. The CDR3 loop spans 15 amino acids. Trimming cost V 1 base and J 7 bases, with 14 bases left between them. CDR3 sequence reads: CASSEEATLGNIQYF. The CDR3 DNA reads as TGTGCCAGCAGTGAAGAGGCCACCCTGGGGAACATTCAGTACTTC.

The chain recombines TRBV14 with TRBJ2-1; 8 bases line up with TRBD2. The germline V gene has CDR1 SGHDN and CDR2 FVKESK. The CDR3 totals 15 residues. Unmatched junction bases numbered 4, after V lost 5 bases and J lost 1 base. This CDR3 is CASSARLASYNEQFF. As DNA, the CDR3 is TGTGCCAGCAGCGCCCGACTAGCGTCCTACAATGAGCAGTTCTTC.

This clonotype has a handful of counts. The chain is built from TRBV29-1 and TRBJ1-2; D might be TRBD1 (6 bases). V lost 3 bases and J 3 bases, leaving 11 bases between the germline ends. The CDR3 contains 13 residues. In germline, CDR1 is SQVTM, CDR2 ANQGSEA. The CDR3 sequence is CSVERQAYYGYTF. CDR3 in DNA: TGCAGCGTTGAGCGACAGGCCTACTATGGCTACACCTTC.

The chain links TRBV3-1 to TRBJ2-3; unclear D gene. V lost 1 base to trimming and J lost 3 bases, with 11 bases between them. CDR1 and CDR2 (germline): LGHDT, YNNKEL (reference sequence). CDR3 size: 15 residues. This chain's CDR3 is CASSQAQIDTDTQYF. The CDR3 DNA is TGTGCCAGCAGCCAAGCTCAGATTGATACAGATACGCAGTATTTT.

The count of this clonotype is one. The V and J genes are TRBV6-5 and TRBJ1-1; D gene ambiguous. CDR3 size: 15 residues. The ends were cut back, 6 bases at V and 4 bases at J, with 18 bases in the middle. Germline lookup yields CDR1 MNHEY and CDR2 SVGAGI. The CDR3 loop reads CASSAGYARSTEAFF. The CDR3 coding sequence is TGTGCCAGCAGCGCGGGGTATGCTAGGAGCACTGAAGCTTTCTTT.

The chain carries TRBV6-2 or TRBV6-3 and TRBJ2-1, with no clear D. The CDR3 loop spans 13 amino acids. Germline assignment: CDR1 MNHEY and CDR2 SVGEGT. Trimming took 6 bases from V and 4 from J, leaving 10 bases between them. In DNA form, the CDR3 reads TGTGCCAGCAGATCTAGGCCATACAATGAGCAGTTCTTC. It specifies CASRSRPYNEQFF.

The chain couples TRBV27 to TRBJ1-2; TRBD1 might be the D (5 bases). Germline V gene sequence: CDR1 MNHEY, CDR2 SMNVEV (reference sequence). Trimming removed 8 bases at V and 4 bases at J, with 20 bases between. The CDR3 has 15 residues. The CDR3 DNA reads as TGTGCCAGCTCTATACAATTCGGGACGGTCTATGGCTACACCTTC. This translates into CASSIQFGTVYGYTF.